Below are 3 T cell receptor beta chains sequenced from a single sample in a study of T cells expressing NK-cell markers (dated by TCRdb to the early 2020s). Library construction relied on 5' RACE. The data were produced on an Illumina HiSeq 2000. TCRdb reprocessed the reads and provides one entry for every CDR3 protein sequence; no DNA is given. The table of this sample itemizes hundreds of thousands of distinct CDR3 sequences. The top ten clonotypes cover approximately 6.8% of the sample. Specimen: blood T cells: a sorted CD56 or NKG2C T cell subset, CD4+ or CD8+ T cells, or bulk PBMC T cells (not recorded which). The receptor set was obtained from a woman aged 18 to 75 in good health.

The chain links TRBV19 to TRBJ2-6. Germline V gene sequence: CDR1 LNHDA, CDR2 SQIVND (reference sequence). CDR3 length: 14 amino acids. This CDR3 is CASSMVGGANVLTF.

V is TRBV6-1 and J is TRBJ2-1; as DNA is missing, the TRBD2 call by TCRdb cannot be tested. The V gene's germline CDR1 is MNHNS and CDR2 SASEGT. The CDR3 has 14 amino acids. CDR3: CASHRWGDYNEQFF.

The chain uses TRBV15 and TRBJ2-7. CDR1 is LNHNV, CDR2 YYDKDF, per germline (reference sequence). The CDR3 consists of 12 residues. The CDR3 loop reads CATSTQEGLLYF. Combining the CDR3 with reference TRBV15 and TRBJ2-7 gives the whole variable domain DAMVIQNPRYQVTQFGKPVTLSCSQTLNHNVMYWYQQKSSQAPKLLFHYYDKDFNNEADTPDNFQSRRPNTSFCFLDIRSPGLGDTAMYLCATSTQEGLLYFGPGTRLTVT.